One sample yielded the 8 T cell receptor beta chains listed below, sequenced in a study of OX40 agonist ivuxolimab in advanced cancers. The method was immunoSEQ multiplex PCR; TCRdb's version includes in-frame clones alone and lacks a portion of them. The repertoire consists of 65,000 to 100,000 clones, with 70% to 85% occurring once and the leading ten covering around 3.8%. Specimen: CD4+ or CD8+ T cells sorted from blood, collected in a trial of the OX40 agonist ivuxolimab. The receptor source for this set is an adult with an advanced solid tumor such as melanoma, head and neck, liver or kidney cancer.

J is TRBJ2-7 and V is TRBV21-1; the table's D call TRBD1 went unverified against the DNA. TRBV21-1 is an annotated pseudogene. This CDR3 is built from 15 residues. CDR3 amino acids: CASSRKSAGGYEQYF. The CDR3 DNA follows: TGTGCCAGCAGTCGAAAAAGCGCAGGGGGGTACGAGCAGTACTTC.

This clone showed up just once. CDR3 residues: CASSPTRGGYNEQFF. The CDR3 DNA is TGCGCCAGCAGTCCTACCAGGGGAGGGTACAATGAGCAGTTCTTC. The gene calls are TRBV4-1 and TRBJ2-1; TRBD2 might be the D (7 bases). Germline CDR1 and CDR2: MGHRA and YSYEKL. The ends were cut back, 6 bases at V and 4 bases at J, with 16 bases in the middle. The CDR3 extends over 15 amino acids.

The V and J genes are TRBV20-1 and TRBJ1-1; 8 bases are a match to TRBD1. CDR3 length equals 11 residues. Germline lookup yields CDR1 DFQATT and CDR2 SNEGSKA (reference sequence). CDR3 protein: CRGQGGTEAFF. For the CDR3, the DNA is TGCCGCGGACAGGGCGGCACTGAAGCTTTCTTT.

V usage is TRBV4-3 and J usage is TRBJ2-3; maybe TRBD2 (6 bases). From germline, CDR1 is LGHNA and CDR2 YSLEER. V gave up 4 bases and J gave up 6 bases, with 14 bases separating them. The CDR3 spans 14 residues. The DNA of the CDR3 is TGCGCCAGCAGCCTGACCTGGGGGAGGGATACGCAGTATTTT. It is translated as CASSLTWGRDTQYF.

V usage is TRBV19 and J usage is TRBJ2-4; TRBD2 matches 9 bases. CDR1 is LNHDA, CDR2 SQIVND, per germline (reference sequence). The V gene end was trimmed by 4 bases and the J gene end by 8 bases; junction bases not matched to a gene: 9. The CDR3 spans 15 residues. The CDR3 is CASSTSLQRGDIQYF. The CDR3 nucleotides read TGTGCCAGTAGTACCTCATTGCAGCGGGGGGACATTCAGTACTTC.

This rearrangement joins TRBV19 to TRBJ2-7, with 9 bases identical to TRBD2. The CDR3 length is 14 residues. The V gene's germline CDR1 is LNHDA and CDR2 SQIVND (reference sequence). After removal of 7 bases from V and 1 base from J, the junction contained 5 bases not matched to a gene. The chain's CDR3 is CASTPGLASYEQYF. The CDR3 nucleotides are TGTGCCAGTACCCCCGGACTAGCGTCCTACGAGCAGTACTTC. The variable domain in full, with the rest retrieved from reference TRBV19 and TRBJ2-7, is DGGITQSPKYLFRKEGQNVTLSCEQNLNHDAMYWYRQDPGQGLRLIYYSQIVNDFQKGDIAEGYSVSREKKESFPLTVTSAQKNPTAFYLCASTPGLASYEQYFGPGTRLTVT.

This clone was picked up a small number of times. This chain links TRBV30 with TRBJ2-1, with 9 bases identical to TRBD1. The V gene's germline CDR1 is GTSNPN and CDR2 SVGIG (reference sequence). J lost 2 bases, V lost 8 bases, and 4 bases had no gene match. CDR3 length: 13 amino acids. Here the CDR3 reads CAAQGATYNEQFF. The DNA of the CDR3 is TGTGCCGCACAGGGGGCTACCTACAATGAGCAGTTCTTC.

This clone was seen repeatedly, ten times or more. The chain joins TRBV2 to TRBJ1-5, with D hard to call. CDR3 length: 13 residues. Germline loops: CDR1 SNHLY, CDR2 FYNNEI. The ends were cut back, 4 bases at V and 0 bases at J, with 4 bases in the middle. CDR3 in DNA: TGTGCCAGCAGTGGTAATAGCAATCAGCCCCAGCATTTT. This encodes CASSGNSNQPQHF.